A single sample gave rise to the 17 T cell receptor beta chains below, sequenced in a study of T cell clonotyping in hematopoietic cell transplantation. The repertoire was sequenced with immunoSEQ multiplex PCR; TCRdb's copy has only in-frame clones and lacks some. The sample yields around 13,000 clones, about 80% seen once. The sequences come from PBMCs, collected 100 days after allogeneic stem cell transplant. Receptor source: a female patient in her thirties or forties who had an allogeneic stem cell transplant from a related donor, so T cells may come from the graft donor. Some clones in this sample may be carry-over from other donors' samples.

The chain uses TRBV4-3 and TRBJ1-2; 7 bases match TRBD1. After removal of 4 bases from V and 6 bases from J, the junction contained 8 bases not matched to a gene. Germline-derived CDR1 and CDR2 are LGHNA and YSLEER. The CDR3 extends over 14 amino acids. The CDR3 loop reads CASSLDRTNDGYTF. CDR3 nucleotides: TGCGCCAGCAGCCTGGACAGGACCAACGATGGCTACACCTTC.

The CDR3 region is CASSFTSETQYF. The CDR3 bases are TGTGCCAGCAGCTTCACTTCGGAGACCCAGTACTTC. The chain recombines TRBV11-3 with TRBJ2-5, with D uncertain. The CDR3 spans 12 residues. Trimming removed 3 bases from V and 5 bases from J, with 7 bases in between. Germline-derived CDR1 and CDR2 are SGHNT and YENEEA.

This chain links TRBV7-6 with TRBJ1-1; no firm D call. Germline-derived CDR1 and CDR2 are SGHVS and FNYEAQ. V lost 6 bases and J 8 bases, leaving 13 bases between the germline ends. CDR3 length equals 12 residues. CDR3: CASSSTGSEAFF. For the CDR3, the DNA is TGTGCCAGCAGTTCAACGGGCAGCGAAGCTTTCTTT.

The rearrangement links TRBV30 to TRBJ2-3; D unresolved. Germline CDR1 is GTSNPN and CDR2 is SVGIG (reference sequence). The ends were cut back, 0 bases at V and 5 bases at J, with 3 bases in the middle. The CDR3 consists of 11 residues. CDR3 in DNA: TGTGCCTGGAGTGTACGAGATACGCAGTATTTT. Translation: CAWSVRDTQYF.

The chain employs TRBV25-1 and TRBJ1-2; perhaps TRBD1 as D (6 bases). The CDR3 spans 14 residues. The V gene lost 2 bases and the J gene lost 3 bases, with 10 bases spanning the gap. The germline V gene encodes CDR1 MGHDK and CDR2 SYGVNS. The CDR3 DNA follows: TGTGCCAGCAGTGAAAGGGGGGCTTACTATGGCTACACCTTC. This sequence encodes CASSERGAYYGYTF.

V gene TRBV2 combines with J gene TRBJ2-5; 7 bases are a match to TRBD1. Germline V gene lookup returns CDR1 SNHLY and CDR2 FYNNEI. This CDR3 has 14 residues. Trimming removed 3 bases from V and 0 bases from J; junction bases left unmatched: 1. The CDR3 DNA reads TGTGCCAGCAGTGAGACAGGGCACCAAGAGACCCAGTACTTC. Translated: CASSETGHQETQYF. Using reference TRBV2 and TRBJ2-5 for the parts outside the CDR3, the full variable domain is EPEVTQTPSHQVTQMGQEVILRCVPISNHLYFYWYRQILGQKVEFLVSFYNNEISEKSEIFDDQFSVERPDGSNFTLKIRSTKLEDSAMYFCASSETGHQETQYFGPGTRLLVL.

The V and J genes are TRBV27 and TRBJ2-7; 8 nucleotides agree with TRBD2. Germline loops: CDR1 MNHEY, CDR2 SMNVEV (reference sequence). V lost 6 bases to trimming and J lost 0 bases; unmatched junction nucleotides: 7. The CDR3 extends over 15 amino acids. CDR3 sequence: CASSLTAGGSYEQYF. The CDR3 DNA follows: TGTGCCAGCAGCCTAACCGCGGGGGGCTCCTACGAGCAGTACTTC.

The chain has TRBV4-3 and TRBJ2-3; D might be TRBD1 or TRBD2, each matching 5 bases. Germline V gene data show CDR1 as LGHNA and CDR2 as YSLEER. Trimming removed 4 bases from V and 6 bases from J, with 23 bases in between. This CDR3 has 17 residues. The CDR3 reads CASSPGRDRTSRDTQYF. The CDR3 DNA is TGCGCCAGCAGCCCCGGAAGGGACCGAACCTCGCGGGATACGCAGTATTTT.

The V gene is TRBV4-1, the J gene TRBJ2-7, with 7 bases identical to TRBD1. Trimming at V came to 4 bases and at J to 5 bases, leaving 2 bases not matched to a gene. Germline CDR1 reads MGHRA; CDR2 reads YSYEKL. The CDR3 sequence is 12 residues long. Written as DNA, the CDR3 is TGCGCCAGCAGCCCGGGGACAGACGAGCAGTACTTC. It yields the protein CASSPGTDEQYF.

V is TRBV10-3 and J is TRBJ1-4; D might be TRBD1 (6 bases). Germline values: CDR1 ENHRY, CDR2 SYGVKD. V was cut by 8 bases and J by 5 bases, with 12 bases left in between. This CDR3 is built from 13 residues. The CDR3 nucleotides read TGTGCCATCTTGGATACAGGGAATGAAAAACTGTTTTTT. Its translation is CAILDTGNEKLFF.

The sample holds one count of this clone. The chain uses TRBV11-1 and TRBJ2-5, with D possibly matching TRBD2 (6 bases). Germline V gene lookup returns CDR1 SGHAT and CDR2 FQDESV (reference sequence). The CDR3 contains 13 residues. The ends were cut back, 8 bases at V and 1 base at J, with 11 bases in the middle. In DNA form, the CDR3 reads TGTGCCAGCGGAGGGGACTCCCAAGAGACCCAGTACTTC. It is translated as CASGGDSQETQYF.

CDR3 bases: TGTGCCAGCAGCTTGGGGGTCAAGGCAACAGATACGCAGTATTTT. Translated: CASSLGVKATDTQYF. The V call is TRBV11-2, the J call TRBJ2-3, with D perhaps assigned TRBD1 or TRBD2 (5 bases each). Trimming left V 3 bases short and J 3 bases short, with 13 bases between. CDR1 SGHAT and CDR2 FQNNGV come from the germline V gene. The CDR3 has 15 residues.

This clone has only a few counts. The chain employs TRBV15 and TRBJ2-5, with D possibly TRBD2 on 6 matching bases. The CDR3 runs 13 residues. Germline CDR1 and CDR2: LNHNV and YYDKDF (reference sequence). Trimming took 10 bases from V and 4 from J, leaving 16 bases between them. As DNA, the CDR3 is TGTGCCAGTTCGGGAGCCGGTGGAGAGACCCAGTACTTC. It encodes CASSGAGGETQYF. Supplemented by reference TRBV15 and TRBJ2-5, the full variable domain reads DAMVIQNPRYQVTQFGKPVTLSCSQTLNHNVMYWYQQKSSQAPKLLFHYYDKDFNNEADTPDNFQSRRPNTSFCFLDIRSPGLGDTAMYLCASSGAGGETQYFGPGTRLLVL.

The chain has TRBV11-3 and TRBJ2-5; TRBD2 matches 9 bases. J lost 3 bases, V lost 2 bases, and 10 bases had no gene match. Germline V gene sequence: CDR1 SGHNT, CDR2 YENEEA. CDR3 length equals 17 residues. For the CDR3, the DNA is TGTGCCAGCAGCTTACTAGCGTTAGCGGGAGCAGAAGAGACCCAGTACTTC. Translating it yields CASSLLALAGAEETQYF.

The chain couples TRBV6-5 to TRBJ1-2, with D possibly matching TRBD1 (5 bases). CDR1 MNHEY and CDR2 SVGAGI come from the germline V gene. V lost 7 bases, J lost 8 bases, and 17 bases lay in between. The CDR3 is 13 amino acids. Written as DNA, the CDR3 is TGTGCCAGCACGGGACGGAACTTTCAAGGCTACACCTTC. Translated: CASTGRNFQGYTF.

V gene TRBV5-6 combines with J gene TRBJ2-1, with 9 bases that match TRBD2. Germline V gene data show CDR1 as SGHDT and CDR2 as YYEEEE. The trim removed 2 bases at V and 5 bases at J, leaving 2 bases unmatched. The CDR3 runs 14 residues. This CDR3 reads CASSFSGSDNEQFF. Here the CDR3 DNA reads TGTGCCAGCAGCTTTAGCGGGAGTGACAATGAGCAGTTCTTC.

The chain recombines TRBV14 with TRBJ2-3; D gene uncertain. From germline, CDR1 is SGHDN and CDR2 FVKESK. The V end lost 1 base, the J end lost 7 bases, and 12 bases lay between the germline ends. The CDR3 is 14 residues long. CDR3 coding DNA: TGTGCCAGCAGCCAAGGTCAAGTGGCGAATACGCAGTATTTT. Translating it yields CASSQGQVANTQYF.